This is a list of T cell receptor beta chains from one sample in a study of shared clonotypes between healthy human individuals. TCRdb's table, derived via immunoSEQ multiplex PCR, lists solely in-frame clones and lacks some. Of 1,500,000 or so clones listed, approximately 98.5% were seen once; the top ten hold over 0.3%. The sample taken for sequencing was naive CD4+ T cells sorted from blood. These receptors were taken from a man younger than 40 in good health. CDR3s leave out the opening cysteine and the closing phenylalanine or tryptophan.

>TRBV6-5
ASRRPGRKNNEQF
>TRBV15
ATSRVGEGGGRPYEQY
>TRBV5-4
ASSLELAGGETQY
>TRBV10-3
AISEYWGSGSDHNEQF
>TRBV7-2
ASSLRVSNGEKLF
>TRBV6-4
ASSDSGSSTDTQY
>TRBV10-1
ASSKERNYGYT
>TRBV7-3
ASSLFSTDTQY
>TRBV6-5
ASSLRTGQETQY
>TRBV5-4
ASSSERERETQY
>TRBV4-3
ASSQVGGTRGTEAF
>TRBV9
ASSVGSSNQPQH
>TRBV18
ASSPLDEQY
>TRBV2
ASKGGSRETQY
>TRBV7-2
ASSLERVRNQPQH
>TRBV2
ASSEPTGRTDTQY
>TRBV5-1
ASSLQGTETQY
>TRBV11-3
ASSSGQGTYNEQF
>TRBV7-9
ASSPPAGGVWTGELF
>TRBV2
ASSFGQDGVGYT
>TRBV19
ASRSGGGNTEAF
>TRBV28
ASSSVGGNQPQH
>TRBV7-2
ASSLEFSGRSLETQY
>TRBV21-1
ASYLLAQGEDGYT
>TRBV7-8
ASGFRTGRFEETQY
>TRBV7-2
ASSLSLGLSMNTEAF
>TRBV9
ASSVQAMEDTQY
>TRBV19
ASSDYNEQF
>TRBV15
ATSRDYRAYEQY
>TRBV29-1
SVEGSGSSYNEQF
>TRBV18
ASSPRLSSGSEY
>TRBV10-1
ASSRNRQGQFVRTEAF
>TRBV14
ASSHNDYGRVCEQY
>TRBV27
ASREQGRNEKLF
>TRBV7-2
ASSLGPTYSGNTIY
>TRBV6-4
ASRREGCEQY
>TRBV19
ASSITTFNYGYT
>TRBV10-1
ASSANSLNTEAF
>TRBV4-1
ASSQDEREARFLAKNIQY
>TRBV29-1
SVEAAGNYGYT
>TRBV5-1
ASRPGLAGNEQF
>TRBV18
ASSPRTVGGGRNTGELF
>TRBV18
ASSPANLGGNEQF
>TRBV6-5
ASSSGLPGYNEQF
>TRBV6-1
ASQHSARGPYEQY
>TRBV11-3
ASSRRDGYEQY
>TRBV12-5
ASGLVVGSTDTQY
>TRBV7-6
ASSLGTDTQY
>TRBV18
ASSPNGIGNTGELF
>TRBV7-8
ASSWDRGPYEQY
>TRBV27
ASSLRTSGRVYNEQF
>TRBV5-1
ASSDSGSSDTQY